This T cell receptor gamma chain was sequenced for a study of gamma-delta T cells after stem cell transplantation. Germline loops: CDR1 GITISATS, CDR2 ISYDGTV (reference sequence). This CDR3 comprises 14 residues. The trim removed 2 bases at V and 1 base at J, leaving 5 bases unmatched. TCRdb reprocessed the RT-PCR reads through CATT. The table lists some 1,700 gamma-chain clones, approximately 18% of them singletons. This clonotype was sampled from a human donor. It is not recorded whose cells these are; they may come from a transplant donor. The specimen sequenced was gamma-delta T cells. The genes are TRGV9 and TRGJ1 or TRGJ2. The CDR3 nucleotides read TGTGCCTTGTGGGAGGAAGCTAATTATTATAAGAAACTCTTT. Encoded protein: CALWEEANYYKKLF.